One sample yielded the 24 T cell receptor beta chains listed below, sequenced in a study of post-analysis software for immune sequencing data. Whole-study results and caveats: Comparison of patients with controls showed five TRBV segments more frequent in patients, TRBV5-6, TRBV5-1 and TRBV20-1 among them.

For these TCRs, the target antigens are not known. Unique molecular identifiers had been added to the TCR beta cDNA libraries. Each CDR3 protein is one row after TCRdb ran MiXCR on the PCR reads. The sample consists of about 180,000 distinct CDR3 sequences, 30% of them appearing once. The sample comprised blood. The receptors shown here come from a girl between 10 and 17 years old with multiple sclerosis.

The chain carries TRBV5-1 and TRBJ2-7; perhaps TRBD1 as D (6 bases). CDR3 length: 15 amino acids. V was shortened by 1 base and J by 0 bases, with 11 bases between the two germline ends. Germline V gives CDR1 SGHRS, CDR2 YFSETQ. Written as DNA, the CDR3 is TGCGCCAGCAGCTTGAGACAGGAGAGCTCCTACGAGCAGTACTTC. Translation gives CASSLRQESSYEQYF.

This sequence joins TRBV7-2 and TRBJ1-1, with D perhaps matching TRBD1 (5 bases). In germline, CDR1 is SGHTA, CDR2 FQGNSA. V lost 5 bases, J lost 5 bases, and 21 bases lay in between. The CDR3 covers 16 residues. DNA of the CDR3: TGTGCCAGCAGCGCGCGTTTCACCAGGGTAGATACTGAAGCTTTCTTT. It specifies CASSARFTRVDTEAFF.

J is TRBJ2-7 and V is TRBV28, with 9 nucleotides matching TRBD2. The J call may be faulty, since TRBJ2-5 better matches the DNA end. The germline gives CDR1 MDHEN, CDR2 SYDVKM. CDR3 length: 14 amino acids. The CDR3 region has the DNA TGTGCCAGCAGTTCACCAAGCGGGGGGCAGACCCAGTACTTC. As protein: CASSSPSGGQTQYF.

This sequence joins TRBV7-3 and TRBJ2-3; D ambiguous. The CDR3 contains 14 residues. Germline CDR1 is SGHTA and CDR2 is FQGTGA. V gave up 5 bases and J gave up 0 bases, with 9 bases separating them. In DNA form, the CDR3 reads TGTGCCAGCAGCCAGTCAGGTAGCACAGATACGCAGTATTTT. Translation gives CASSQSGSTDTQYF.

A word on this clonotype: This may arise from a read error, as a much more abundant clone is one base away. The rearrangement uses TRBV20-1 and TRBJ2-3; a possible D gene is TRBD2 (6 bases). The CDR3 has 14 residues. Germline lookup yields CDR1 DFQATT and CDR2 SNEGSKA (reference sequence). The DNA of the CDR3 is TGCACTGGGGAGGAGGCGACCAGCACAGATACGCAGTATTTT. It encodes CTGEEATSTDTQYF.

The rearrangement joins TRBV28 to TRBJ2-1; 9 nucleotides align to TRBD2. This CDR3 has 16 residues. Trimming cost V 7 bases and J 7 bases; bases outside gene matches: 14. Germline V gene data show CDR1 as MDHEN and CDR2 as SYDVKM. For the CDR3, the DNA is TGTGCCAGCACTCCGCGAGAGACTAGCGGTTTGAATGAGCAGTTCTTC. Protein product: CASTPRETSGLNEQFF.

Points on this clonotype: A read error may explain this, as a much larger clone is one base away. The CDR3: CASSPWDRSSYSEQFF. CDR3 nucleotides: TGTGCCAGCAGCCCTTGGGACAGAAGCTCCTACAGTGAGCAGTTCTTC. The chain employs TRBV9 and TRBJ2-1; TRBD1 agrees at 7 bases. Germline CDR1 and CDR2: SGDLS and YYNGEE. The CDR3 has 16 residues.

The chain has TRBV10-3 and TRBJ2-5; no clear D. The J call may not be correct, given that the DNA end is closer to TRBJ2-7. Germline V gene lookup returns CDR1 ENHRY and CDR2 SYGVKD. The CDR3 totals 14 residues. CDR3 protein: CAISATEQSYEQYF. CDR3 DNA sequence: TGTGCCATCAGTGCTACGGAACAATCCTACGAGCAGTACTTC.

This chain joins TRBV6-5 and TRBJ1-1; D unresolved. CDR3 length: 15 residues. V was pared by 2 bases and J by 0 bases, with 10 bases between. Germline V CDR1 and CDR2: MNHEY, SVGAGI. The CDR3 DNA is TGTGCCAGCAGTTACGACCTACCATTGAACACTGAAGCTTTCTTT. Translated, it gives CASSYDLPLNTEAFF.

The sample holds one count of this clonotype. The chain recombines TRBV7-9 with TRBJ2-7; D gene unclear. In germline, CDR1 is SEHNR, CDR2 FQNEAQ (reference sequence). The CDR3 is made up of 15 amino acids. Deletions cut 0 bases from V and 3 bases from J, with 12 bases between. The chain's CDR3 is CASSLAKGMLYEQYF. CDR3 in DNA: TGTGCCAGCAGCTTAGCGAAAGGGATGCTCTACGAGCAGTACTTC.

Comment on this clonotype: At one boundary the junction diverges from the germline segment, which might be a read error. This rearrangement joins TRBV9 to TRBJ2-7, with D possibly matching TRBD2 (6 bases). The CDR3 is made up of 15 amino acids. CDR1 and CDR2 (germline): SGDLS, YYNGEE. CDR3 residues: CAGSVSGTPFYEQYF. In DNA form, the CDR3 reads TGTGCCGGCAGCGTATCTGGGACTCCCTTCTACGAGCAGTACTTC.

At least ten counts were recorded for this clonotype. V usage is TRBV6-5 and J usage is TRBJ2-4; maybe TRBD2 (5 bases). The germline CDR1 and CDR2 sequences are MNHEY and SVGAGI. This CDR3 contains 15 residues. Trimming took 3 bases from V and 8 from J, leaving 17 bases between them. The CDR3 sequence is CASSYKRYLKDIQYF. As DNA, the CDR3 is TGTGCCAGCAGTTATAAGCGGTACCTCAAGGACATTCAGTACTTC.

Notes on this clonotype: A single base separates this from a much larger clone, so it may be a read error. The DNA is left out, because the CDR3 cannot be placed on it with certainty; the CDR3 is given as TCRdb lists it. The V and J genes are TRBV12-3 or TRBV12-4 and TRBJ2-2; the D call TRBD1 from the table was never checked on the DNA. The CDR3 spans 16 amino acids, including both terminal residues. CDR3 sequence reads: CVSSFGAGQGTGELFF.

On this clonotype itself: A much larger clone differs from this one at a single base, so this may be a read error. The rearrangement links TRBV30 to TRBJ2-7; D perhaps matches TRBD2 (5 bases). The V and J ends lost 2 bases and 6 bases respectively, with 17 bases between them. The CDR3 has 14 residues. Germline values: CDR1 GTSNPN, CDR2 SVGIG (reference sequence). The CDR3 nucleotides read TGTGCCTGGAGTAAGCCTAGCAGACGATGCGAGCAGTACTTC. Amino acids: CAWSKPSRRCEQYF.

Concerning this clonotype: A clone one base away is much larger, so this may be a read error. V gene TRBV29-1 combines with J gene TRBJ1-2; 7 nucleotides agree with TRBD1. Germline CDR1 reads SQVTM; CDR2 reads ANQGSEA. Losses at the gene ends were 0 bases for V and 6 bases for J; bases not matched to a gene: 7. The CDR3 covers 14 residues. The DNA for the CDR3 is TGCAGCGTTGAAGAGTCGACAGGGTGCCATGGCTACACCTTC. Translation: CSVEESTGCHGYTF.

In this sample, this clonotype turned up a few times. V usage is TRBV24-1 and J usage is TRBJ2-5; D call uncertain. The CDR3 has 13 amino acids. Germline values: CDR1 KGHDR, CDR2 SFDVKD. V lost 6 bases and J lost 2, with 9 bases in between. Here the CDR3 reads CATSHDKQETQYF. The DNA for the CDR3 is TGTGCCACCAGTCATGACAAACAAGAGACCCAGTACTTC.

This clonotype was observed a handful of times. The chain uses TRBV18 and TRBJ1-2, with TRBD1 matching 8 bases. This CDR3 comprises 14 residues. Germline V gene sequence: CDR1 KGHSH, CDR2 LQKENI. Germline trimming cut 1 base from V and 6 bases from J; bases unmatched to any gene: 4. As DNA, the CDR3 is TGTGCCAGCTCACCACTCCCAGGGGGCGATGGCTACACCTTC. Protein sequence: CASSPLPGGDGYTF.

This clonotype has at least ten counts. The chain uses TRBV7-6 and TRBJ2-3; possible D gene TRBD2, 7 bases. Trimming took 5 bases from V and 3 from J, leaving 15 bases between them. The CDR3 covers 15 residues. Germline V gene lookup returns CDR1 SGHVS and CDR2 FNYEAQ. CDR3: CASSQGGGRTDTQYF. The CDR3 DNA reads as TGTGCCAGCAGCCAAGGGGGGGGAAGGACAGATACGCAGTATTTT.

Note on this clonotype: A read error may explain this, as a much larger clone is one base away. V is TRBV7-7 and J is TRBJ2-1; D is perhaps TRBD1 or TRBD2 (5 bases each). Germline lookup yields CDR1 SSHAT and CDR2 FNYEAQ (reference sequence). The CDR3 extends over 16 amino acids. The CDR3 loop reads CASSLVRGGDGDEQFF. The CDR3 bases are TGTGCTAGCAGCCTTGTACGGGGCGGCGACGGCGATGAGCAGTTCTTC.

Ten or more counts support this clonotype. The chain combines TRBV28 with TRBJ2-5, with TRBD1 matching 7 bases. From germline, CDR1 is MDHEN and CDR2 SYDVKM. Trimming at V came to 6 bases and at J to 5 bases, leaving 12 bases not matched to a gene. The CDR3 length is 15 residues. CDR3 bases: TGTGCCAGCAGGAACAGACAGGGTTCGTTCGAGACCCAGTACTTC. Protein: CASRNRQGSFETQYF.

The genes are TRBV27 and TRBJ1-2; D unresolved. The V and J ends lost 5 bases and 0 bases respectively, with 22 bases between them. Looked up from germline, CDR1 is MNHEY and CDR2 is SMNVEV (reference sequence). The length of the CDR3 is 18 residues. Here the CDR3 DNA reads TGTGCCAGCAGTCCACAGAATCCCGGGCCCCTATCTAACTATGGCTACACCTTC. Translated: CASSPQNPGPLSNYGYTF.

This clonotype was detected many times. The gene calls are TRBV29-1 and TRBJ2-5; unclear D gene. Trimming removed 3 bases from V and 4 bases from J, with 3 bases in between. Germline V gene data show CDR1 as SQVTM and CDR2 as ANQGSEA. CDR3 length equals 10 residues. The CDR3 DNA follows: TGCAGCGTTGAGGGAGAGACCCAGTACTTC. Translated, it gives CSVEGETQYF.

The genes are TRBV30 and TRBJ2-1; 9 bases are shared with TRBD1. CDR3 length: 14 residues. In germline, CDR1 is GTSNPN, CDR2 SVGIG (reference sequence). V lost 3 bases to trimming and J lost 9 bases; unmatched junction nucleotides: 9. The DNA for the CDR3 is TGTGCCTGGAGCGCGGACAGGGGCTCAGGTGAGCAGTTCTTC. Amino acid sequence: CAWSADRGSGEQFF.

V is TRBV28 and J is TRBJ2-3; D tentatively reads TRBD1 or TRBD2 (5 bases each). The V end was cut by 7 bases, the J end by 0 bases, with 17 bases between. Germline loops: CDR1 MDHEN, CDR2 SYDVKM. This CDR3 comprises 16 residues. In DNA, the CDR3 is TGTGCCAGCACCGATATCGGCCGGGGCAGCACAGATACGCAGTATTTT. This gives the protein CASTDIGRGSTDTQYF. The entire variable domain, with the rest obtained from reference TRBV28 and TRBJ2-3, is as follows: DVKVTQSSRYLVKRTGEKVFLECVQDMDHENMFWYRQDPGLGLRLIYFSYDVKMKEKGDIPEGYSVSREKKERFSLILESASTNQTSMYLCASTDIGRGSTDTQYFGPGTRLTVL.